These 23 T cell receptor beta chains originate from one sample sequenced in a study of T cells in tuberculosis. The table came from immunoSEQ multiplex PCR; TCRdb's copy has only in-frame clones and leaves some out. The sample lists more than 40,000 clones, roughly 94% occurring once. The sequencing sample was made of PBMCs. The receptors come from a donor between 10 and 35 years old with latent tuberculosis or without tuberculosis infection. Some clones in this sample may be carry-over from other donors' samples.

Written as DNA, the CDR3 is TGTGCCACCAGCAGAGATCTAGCGGGTAGGGGAAATACGCAGTATTTT. Its protein product is CATSRDLAGRGNTQYF. The rearrangement links TRBV15 to TRBJ2-3; 8 nucleotides match TRBD2. V shed 0 bases and J 7 bases; nucleotides not matched to a gene: 9. The germline CDR1 and CDR2 sequences are LNHNV and YYDKDF (reference sequence). This CDR3 has 16 amino acids.

This rearrangement joins TRBV18 to TRBJ2-5; the match to TRBD1 covers 11 bases. This CDR3 comprises 19 residues. With 3 bases clipped from V and 4 bases from J, the junction kept 16 bases outside the gene matches. Germline V gene sequence: CDR1 KGHSH, CDR2 LQKENI. The CDR3 coding sequence is TGTGCCAGCTCACCCTCTTTTCTACCCGGGACAGGGGGTAGAGAGACCCAGTACTTC. This translates into CASSPSFLPGTGGRETQYF. The full variable domain, in which reference TRBV18 and TRBJ2-5 provide the parts outside the CDR3, is NAGVMQNPRHLVRRRGQEARLRCSPMKGHSHVYWYRQLPEEGLKFMVYLQKENIIDESGMPKERFSAEFPKEGPSILRIQQVVRGDSAAYFCASSPSFLPGTGGRETQYFGPGTRLLVL.

The gene calls are TRBV9 and TRBJ1-3, with D possibly matching TRBD1 (5 bases). CDR3 length: 15 amino acids. CDR1 is SGDLS and CDR2 is YYNGEE in the germline V gene. Trimming took 0 bases from V and 2 from J, leaving 9 bases between them. CDR3 sequence reads: CASSVVGGAGNTIYF. The CDR3 DNA reads TGTGCCAGCAGCGTAGTCGGGGGAGCTGGAAACACCATATATTTT.

The chain links TRBV28 to TRBJ2-7, with D possibly TRBD1 on 5 matching bases. Germline CDR1 and CDR2: MDHEN and SYDVKM. The CDR3 has 16 amino acids. Trimming removed 1 base at V and 3 bases at J, with 16 bases between. This CDR3 reads CASSLFQGLKGYEQYF. The CDR3 bases are TGTGCCAGCAGTTTATTTCAGGGATTGAAGGGCTACGAGCAGTACTTC. Filled out from reference TRBV28 and TRBJ2-7, the complete variable domain reads DVKVTQSSRYLVKRTGEKVFLECVQDMDHENMFWYRQDPGLGLRLIYFSYDVKMKEKGDIPEGYSVSREKKERFSLILESASTNQTSMYLCASSLFQGLKGYEQYFGPGTRLTVT.

The chain links TRBV28 to TRBJ2-1, with D unclear. Trimming shortened V by 4 bases and J by 4 bases, and 5 bases separated the two germline ends. Germline V CDR1 and CDR2: MDHEN, SYDVKM. The CDR3 has 12 residues. CDR3 residues: CASSSQYNEQFF. CDR3 nucleotides: TGTGCCAGCAGTTCCCAATACAATGAGCAGTTCTTC.

This clone was detected once. This chain uses TRBV30 with TRBJ1-5; D gene ambiguous. The V and J ends lost 3 bases and 0 bases respectively, with 6 bases between them. Germline V gives CDR1 GTSNPN, CDR2 SVGIG (reference sequence). This CDR3 region has 13 residues. The DNA for the CDR3 is TGTGCCTGGAGACATGGTAGCAATCAGCCCCAGCATTTT. It yields the protein CAWRHGSNQPQHF.

This rearrangement joins TRBV2 to TRBJ2-3; TRBD1 might be the D (5 bases). CDR1 is SNHLY and CDR2 is FYNNEI in the germline V gene. The CDR3 has 15 amino acids. V was pared by 6 bases and J by 0 bases, with 13 bases between. The chain's CDR3 is CASRGRVGSTDTQYF. DNA of the CDR3: TGTGCCAGCAGAGGCAGGGTGGGAAGCACAGATACGCAGTATTTT.

V and J are TRBV5-1 and TRBJ2-5; perhaps TRBD2 as D (5 bases). Trimming left V 4 bases short and J 2 bases short, with 9 bases between. Germline loops: CDR1 SGHRS, CDR2 YFSETQ. There are 13 residues in the CDR3. CDR3 nucleotides: TGCGCCAGCAGCCCCGGGGTTCAAGAGACCCAGTACTTC. This encodes CASSPGVQETQYF.

The V and J genes are TRBV7-9 and TRBJ2-3; D is unresolved. CDR3 size: 14 residues. From germline, CDR1 is SEHNR and CDR2 FQNEAQ (reference sequence). V was trimmed by 6 bases and J by 6 bases, leaving 16 bases between them. CDR3 bases: TGTGCCAGCAGAGGCCCCGCTATGCGGGATACGCAGTATTTT. Encoded protein: CASRGPAMRDTQYF.

CDR3 protein: CSVRDRARQETQYF. CDR3 DNA: TGCAGCGTCAGGGACAGGGCAAGACAAGAGACCCAGTACTTC. The chain joins TRBV29-1 to TRBJ2-5, with TRBD1 identical over 9 bases. The length of the CDR3 is 14 residues. Germline V gene sequence: CDR1 SQVTM, CDR2 ANQGSEA. Trimming cost V 6 bases and J 2 bases; bases outside gene matches: 7.

The genes are TRBV2 and TRBJ1-1; D is possibly TRBD1 (5 bases). Trimming removed 4 bases at V and 6 bases at J, with 15 bases between. Germline V lookup: CDR1 SNHLY, CDR2 FYNNEI. The CDR3 totals 14 residues. The CDR3, as DNA: TGTGCCAGCAGTGGGAAATCAGGGTATCCTGAAGCTTTCTTT. This encodes CASSGKSGYPEAFF.

The chain couples TRBV21-1 to TRBJ2-5; the table's D call TRBD2 went unverified against the DNA. TRBV21-1 is labeled a pseudogene. This CDR3 is 18 amino acids long. The CDR3 DNA sequence: TGTGCCAGCAGCACCGAAAATCGACTAGCGGGATGTCAAGAGACCCAGTACTTC. Translating gives CASSTENRLAGCQETQYF.

CDR3 DNA sequence: TGTGCCAGTAGTATCTGGACATCGGCGTTGTATGGCTACACCTTC. This sequence encodes CASSIWTSALYGYTF. V is TRBV19 and J is TRBJ1-2, with a tentative D call TRBD1 (5 bases). Germline CDR1 reads LNHDA; CDR2 reads SQIVND (reference sequence). This CDR3 comprises 15 residues. Deletions cut 3 bases from V and 5 bases from J, with 16 bases between.

V gene TRBV20-1 combines with J gene TRBJ2-3, with D possibly TRBD2 on 6 matching bases. Trimming pared 6 bases from V and 6 bases from J, leaving 10 bases between. The CDR3 covers 11 residues. Germline loops: CDR1 DFQATT, CDR2 SNEGSKA (reference sequence). The CDR3 protein is CSARTSDTQYF. CDR3 nucleotide sequence: TGCAGTGCAAGAACTAGCGATACGCAGTATTTT.

This clone appeared once. This chain uses TRBV28 with TRBJ1-1, with D possibly TRBD1 on 6 matching bases. Germline CDR1 and CDR2: MDHEN and SYDVKM. This CDR3 spans 14 amino acids. The V end was cut by 4 bases, the J end by 6 bases, with 15 bases between. The CDR3 loop reads CASSSLQGDAEAFF. The CDR3 DNA reads TGTGCCAGCAGTTCTCTACAGGGTGACGCTGAAGCTTTCTTT.

The chain is built from TRBV28 and TRBJ2-7, with 9 bases fitting TRBD1. CDR3 length: 14 amino acids. J lost 4 bases, V lost 6 bases, and 7 bases had no gene match. In germline, CDR1 is MDHEN, CDR2 SYDVKM. The CDR3 region is CASSLPGQGYEQYF. The CDR3 DNA sequence: TGTGCCAGCAGCCTACCGGGACAGGGATACGAGCAGTACTTC.

The V call is TRBV5-4, the J call TRBJ2-6; perhaps TRBD1 as D (5 bases). Trimming took 0 bases from V and 0 from J, leaving 16 bases between them. The CDR3 sequence is 19 residues long. In germline, CDR1 is SGHNT, CDR2 YYREEE (reference sequence). The chain's CDR3 is CASSLEFIGHPSGANVLTF. The DNA for the CDR3 is TGTGCCAGCAGCTTGGAATTCATAGGACACCCCTCTGGGGCCAACGTCCTGACTTTC.

The J gene is TRBJ2-2, the V gene TRBV5-1; TRBD1 is a possible D gene (6 bases). Trimming left V 4 bases short and J 1 base short, with 8 bases between. Per germline, CDR1 SGHRS and CDR2 YFSETQ. The CDR3 extends over 14 amino acids. The CDR3 loop is CASSATGNTGELFF. CDR3 nucleotide sequence: TGCGCCAGCAGCGCGACAGGGAACACCGGGGAGCTGTTTTTT. Full variable domain (rest looked up from reference TRBV5-1 and TRBJ2-2): KAGVTQTPRYLIKTRGQQVTLSCSPISGHRSVSWYQQTPGQGLQFLFEYFSETQRNKGNFPGRFSGRQFSNSRSEMNVSTLELGDSALYLCASSATGNTGELFFGEGSRLTVL.

The rearrangement joins TRBV15 to TRBJ1-5; 7 positions agree with TRBD1. Germline V lookup: CDR1 LNHNV, CDR2 YYDKDF (reference sequence). The junction had 6 bases not matched to a gene; V was cut back by 5 bases and J by 5 bases. The CDR3 is 14 amino acids. The CDR3 protein is CATSETGAYQPQHF. As DNA, the CDR3 is TGTGCCACCAGCGAAACAGGGGCGTATCAGCCCCAGCATTTT.

The rearrangement links TRBV27 to TRBJ2-1; D gene unclear. CDR1 and CDR2 from the germline V gene are MNHEY and SMNVEV (reference sequence). The ends were cut back, 2 bases at V and 0 bases at J, with 5 bases in the middle. The length of the CDR3 is 14 residues. The CDR3: CASSLASSYNEQFF. In DNA form, the CDR3 reads TGTGCCAGCAGTTTAGCTAGCTCCTACAATGAGCAGTTCTTC.

Written as DNA, the CDR3 is TGTGCCAGCAGCGTGAACGCGCTAGCCAGATCAGATACGCAGTATTTT. Its protein product is CASSVNALARSDTQYF. The genes are TRBV13 and TRBJ2-3; perhaps TRBD2 as D (5 bases). Deletions cut 5 bases from V and 4 bases from J, with 19 bases between. CDR3 size: 16 residues. CDR1 is PRHDT, CDR2 FYEKMQ, per germline (reference sequence).

This chain joins TRBV5-5 and TRBJ2-5, with D possibly being TRBD2 (6 bases). This CDR3 comprises 15 residues. Germline V gives CDR1 SGHKS, CDR2 YYEKEE (reference sequence). V dropped 4 bases and J dropped 0 bases, with 13 bases sitting between them. The chain's CDR3 is CASSAGLPYQETQYF. In DNA, the CDR3 is TGTGCCAGCAGCGCGGGACTCCCGTACCAAGAGACCCAGTACTTC.

This chain connects TRBV18 to TRBJ1-1; D uncertain. Germline CDR1 reads KGHSH; CDR2 reads LQKENI. CDR3 length: 15 amino acids. V was cut by 6 bases and J by 1 base, with 15 bases left in between. Here the CDR3 DNA reads TGTGCCAGCTCTCCGAGTGGAGGTGGGAACACTGAAGCTTTCTTT. Residues: CASSPSGGGNTEAFF.